Here is one TCR beta chain with its context. This clonotype was counted many times. Its antigen is unknown. Within one base of it there is no much larger clone, and no base qualities were kept. The sample comes from a study of CD8 T cells in ankylosing spondylitis (dated by TCRdb to about 2017). For context, the study as a whole: T cell receptor beta repertoires were profiled in healthy donors and ankylosing spondylitis patients so that disease-linked TCR variants could be found. The full study cohort was made up of approximately 24 ankylosing spondylitis patients and roughly 100 healthy donors. Peripheral blood was sampled, and synovial fluid was additionally collected from ankylosing spondylitis patients.

Based on the germline V gene (reference sequence), the CDR1 and CDR2 sequences are DFQATT and SNEGSKA. The CDR3 starts with the cysteine, ends with the phenylalanine, and has 15 residues. CDR3 DNA only is kept here, 45 bases in frame from base 1. Trimming costs V 1 base and J 2 bases, and their ends lie 14 bases apart. This sample was sequenced with an Illumina HiSeq 2500. Quantitative 5'-RACE with molecular barcodes was used to prepare TCR beta libraries. Processing in the source paper ran as follows. A new computational method based on a probabilistic model of VDJ rearrangement was used to identify disease-linked TCR variants. Starting from the raw public reads, TCRdb applied fastp trimming at Q25, assembled clones with MiXCR and retained in-frame beta chains. Identical CDR3 proteins give one entry, which carries the most common genes and DNA. TCRdb, rather than the study authors, made the V and J calls. Present in this sample are over 95,000 distinct CDR3 sequences, roughly 8.3% of which were seen just once. The ten biggest clones cover 9.9% of the sample.

The paper's findings and limits, for the study overall: Some motif variants had previously been reported in the synovial fluid and blood of reactive arthritis patients, which suggests shared mechanisms of disease initiation. According to the report, matched synovial fluid samples from ankylosing spondylitis patients were significantly enriched for the disease-linked clones. A TCR beta motif made up of several highly homologous amino acid variants appeared to be characteristic of blood from ankylosing spondylitis patients. A CD8+ phenotype was shown by the disease-linked clones, which were found at relatively low frequencies in peripheral blood.

The sample comprised blood, either unsorted or a sorted T cell fraction (not recorded which). The TCR was taken from a male donor with ankylosing spondylitis or in good health (not recorded which). Rearrangement joined TRBV20-1 to TRBJ1-2; TRBD1 is a weak D gene call, 6 bases matching. The CDR3 region reads CSARAVGQKNYGYTF. DNA sequence: TGCAGTGCTAGAGCGGTCGGACAGAAAAACTATGGCTACACCTTC.